This T cell receptor beta chain is drawn from a study of blood T cell repertoires in COVID-19. CDR3 size: 15 residues. With 2 bases removed from V and 3 bases from J, the gap between germline ends came to 13 bases. CDR1 MGHRA and CDR2 YSYEKL come from the germline V gene. Profiling relied on immunoSEQ multiplex PCR, and the TCRdb table lists in-frame clones only, not all of them. The profile shows roughly 250,000 clones, less than 90% of them singletons. In this sample, this clone turned up a few times. The sequence came from a woman between 45 and 65 years old who had recovered from COVID-19. The sample was PBMCs or T cells enriched from blood (not recorded which). The rearrangement joins TRBV4-1 to TRBJ1-2; D is perhaps TRBD1 (6 bases). The CDR3 DNA sequence: TGCGCCAGCAGCCAAAGGGGGGAGGGGTACTATGGCTACACCTTC. Translated: CASSQRGEGYYGYTF.